The sequence of this T cell receptor beta chain was determined in a study of OX40 agonist ivuxolimab in advanced cancers. About the research overall: Partial responses were observed in three patients, of whom one had hepatocellular carcinoma and two had cutaneous melanoma.

Libraries were prepared by immunoSEQ multiplex PCR; TCRdb keeps only in-frame clonotypes and omits some of them. The data hold about 74,000 clones, with about 82% observed a single time. The germline V gene has CDR1 SEHNR and CDR2 FQNEAQ (reference sequence). CDR3 length equals 16 residues. Trimming shortened V by 1 base and J by 2 bases, and 12 bases separated the two germline ends. The origin of this receptor is an adult with an advanced solid tumor such as melanoma, head and neck, liver or kidney cancer. This chain joins TRBV7-9 and TRBJ2-4; D may be TRBD2 (7 bases). The specimen comprised CD4+ or CD8+ T cells sorted from blood, sampled in a trial of the OX40 agonist ivuxolimab. The CDR3 loop reads CASSLGTGGPKNIQYF. The CDR3 DNA follows: TGTGCCAGCAGCTTAGGGACGGGGGGCCCCAAAAACATTCAGTACTTC.